Listed below are T cell receptor beta chains from one sample, sequenced in a study of radiation and T cells in renal cell carcinoma. Method: immunoSEQ multiplex PCR; TCRdb's copy keeps in-frame clones and lacks some. The table shows 120,000 to 150,000 clones, with 65% to 90% occurring only once. Sample: blood, taken from a patient whose treatment included radiotherapy and nephrectomy. These receptors all come from a woman aged 45-60 years with renal cell carcinoma. Each CDR3 is given with its conserved first and last residue. A D gene is named only where the DNA matches it firmly. Rows give clone size only sometimes, using once, few, many, or a class for an expanded clone.

j_gene: TRBJ2-5
v_gene: TRBV10-3
abundance: .
d_gene: .
CDR3aa: CAISEKETQYF
CDR3nt: TGTGCCATCAGTGAAAAAGAGACCCAGTACTTC

j_gene: TRBJ1-4
v_gene: TRBV7-9
abundance: .
d_gene: TRBD1
CDR3aa: CASSSGQAKPEKLFF
CDR3nt: TGTGCCAGCAGCTCAGGACAGGCAAAACCTGAAAAACTGTTTTTT

j_gene: TRBJ2-2
v_gene: TRBV10-1
abundance: few
d_gene: .
CDR3aa: CASWTQNTGELFF
CDR3nt: TGCGCCAGCTGGACACAGAACACCGGGGAGCTGTTTTTT

j_gene: TRBJ1-4
v_gene: TRBV10-3
abundance: .
d_gene: .
CDR3aa: CATKADGDEKLFF
CDR3nt: TGTGCCACAAAAGCGGACGGAGATGAAAAACTGTTTTTT

j_gene: TRBJ1-3
v_gene: TRBV7-8
abundance: .
d_gene: .
CDR3aa: CASSSRTVNSGNTIYF
CDR3nt: TGTGCCAGCAGCTCCCGGACAGTAAACTCTGGAAACACCATATATTTT

j_gene: TRBJ1-2
v_gene: TRBV28
abundance: .
d_gene: TRBD1
CDR3aa: CASSLTMTGGGYTF
CDR3nt: TGTGCCAGCAGTTTAACTATGACAGGGGGAGGCTACACCTTC

j_gene: TRBJ2-2
v_gene: TRBV2
abundance: once
d_gene: .
CDR3aa: CASRDGTNTGELFF
CDR3nt: TGTGCCAGCAGAGATGGGACAAACACCGGGGAGCTGTTTTTT

j_gene: TRBJ1-6
v_gene: TRBV6-5
abundance: .
d_gene: TRBD1
CDR3aa: CASSLQGRSPLHF
CDR3nt: TGTGCCAGCAGCCTACAGGGGCGATCACCCCTCCACTTT

j_gene: TRBJ1-4
v_gene: TRBV13
abundance: .
d_gene: .
CDR3aa: CASSSRQANEKLFF
CDR3nt: TGTGCCAGCAGCTCCCGTCAGGCAAATGAAAAACTGTTTTTT

j_gene: TRBJ2-1
v_gene: TRBV4-1
abundance: .
d_gene: TRBD2
CDR3aa: CASSHSPSGGRSSYNEQFF
CDR3nt: TGCGCCAGCAGCCATTCGCCTAGCGGGGGGCGTAGCTCCTACAATGAGCAGTTCTTC

j_gene: TRBJ2-7
v_gene: TRBV5-1
abundance: .
d_gene: .
CDR3aa: CASSLGAGEQYF
CDR3nt: TGCGCCAGCAGCTTGGGTGCGGGGGAGCAGTACTTC

j_gene: TRBJ2-2
v_gene: TRBV5-1
abundance: .
d_gene: TRBD1
CDR3aa: CASSPGQTTGELFF
CDR3nt: TGCGCCAGCAGCCCGGGACAGACAACCGGGGAGCTGTTTTTT

j_gene: TRBJ2-2
v_gene: TRBV11-2
abundance: .
d_gene: .
CDR3aa: CASIPREDTGELFF
CDR3nt: TGTGCCAGCATCCCCAGGGAGGACACCGGGGAGCTGTTTTTT

j_gene: TRBJ2-3
v_gene: TRBV18
abundance: .
d_gene: TRBD1
CDR3aa: CASSQRQGEADTQYF
CDR3nt: TGTGCCAGCTCACAGCGACAGGGGGAAGCAGATACGCAGTATTTT

j_gene: TRBJ2-7
v_gene: TRBV9
abundance: .
d_gene: .
CDR3aa: CASSVGTLHEQYF
CDR3nt: TGTGCCAGCAGCGTCGGGACCCTTCACGAGCAGTACTTC

j_gene: TRBJ1-1
v_gene: TRBV5-1
abundance: .
d_gene: .
CDR3aa: CASSLGQEGTEAFF
CDR3nt: TGCGCCAGCAGCTTGGGGCAGGAGGGTACTGAAGCTTTCTTT

j_gene: TRBJ2-1
v_gene: TRBV5-1
abundance: .
d_gene: .
CDR3aa: CASSAEGQSFNEQFF
CDR3nt: TGCGCCAGCAGTGCGGAGGGACAGAGCTTCAATGAGCAGTTCTTC

j_gene: TRBJ2-1
v_gene: TRBV5-5
abundance: .
d_gene: .
CDR3aa: CASILDRNNEQFF
CDR3nt: TGTGCCAGCATCCTCGACAGAAACAATGAGCAGTTCTTC

j_gene: TRBJ1-2
v_gene: TRBV19
abundance: .
d_gene: .
CDR3aa: CASSIVQGSENYGYTF
CDR3nt: TGTGCCAGTAGTATAGTCCAGGGATCCGAAAACTATGGCTACACCTTC

j_gene: TRBJ2-5
v_gene: TRBV7-8
abundance: .
d_gene: TRBD2
CDR3aa: CASTSGRWETQYF
CDR3nt: TGTGCCAGCACTAGCGGGAGGTGGGAGACCCAGTACTTC

j_gene: TRBJ1-2
v_gene: TRBV7-6
abundance: .
d_gene: .
CDR3aa: CASSLGREAGYTF
CDR3nt: TGTGCCAGCAGCTTAGGCAGGGAAGCTGGCTACACCTTC

j_gene: TRBJ1-1
v_gene: TRBV2
abundance: few
d_gene: .
CDR3aa: CASSIGDTEAFF
CDR3nt: TGTGCCAGCAGCATAGGGGACACTGAAGCTTTCTTT

j_gene: TRBJ2-2
v_gene: TRBV15
abundance: .
d_gene: .
CDR3aa: CATSRDSTSLNTGELFF
CDR3nt: TGTGCCACCAGCAGAGATAGTACTAGCTTGAACACCGGGGAGCTGTTTTTT

j_gene: TRBJ1-3
v_gene: TRBV10-3
abundance: .
d_gene: .
CDR3aa: CAISGDSGNTIYF
CDR3nt: TGTGCCATCTCTGGGGATTCTGGAAACACCATATATTTT

j_gene: TRBJ1-2
v_gene: TRBV7-2
abundance: .
d_gene: .
CDR3aa: CASSLALQAWYGYTF
CDR3nt: TGTGCCAGCAGCTTAGCGCTCCAGGCTTGGTATGGCTACACCTTC

j_gene: TRBJ1-3
v_gene: TRBV7-2
abundance: .
d_gene: TRBD1
CDR3aa: CASSLGPGGAGNTIYF
CDR3nt: TGTGCCAGCAGCTTAGGCCCAGGGGGTGCTGGAAACACCATATATTTT

j_gene: TRBJ1-1
v_gene: TRBV7-8
abundance: .
d_gene: .
CDR3aa: CASSARPVGTEAFF
CDR3nt: TGTGCCAGCAGCGCGCGACCGGTGGGAACTGAAGCTTTCTTT

j_gene: TRBJ2-2
v_gene: TRBV6-4
abundance: once
d_gene: .
CDR3aa: CASSPSSGAGELFF
CDR3nt: TGTGCCAGCAGCCCCTCGTCGGGGGCCGGGGAGCTGTTTTTT

j_gene: TRBJ2-7
v_gene: TRBV6-5
abundance: once
d_gene: .
CDR3aa: CASSYSGKGLTYEQYF
CDR3nt: TGTGCCAGCAGTTACTCGGGCAAAGGACTGACCTACGAGCAGTACTTC

j_gene: TRBJ2-3
v_gene: TRBV28
abundance: .
d_gene: TRBD2
CDR3aa: CASSSLAGGTDTQYF
CDR3nt: TGTGCCAGCAGTTCACTAGCGGGGGGCACAGATACGCAGTATTTT

j_gene: TRBJ2-2
v_gene: TRBV9
abundance: .
d_gene: .
CDR3aa: CASSVVTVGELFF
CDR3nt: TGTGCCAGCAGCGTAGTGACGGTCGGGGAGCTGTTTTTT

j_gene: TRBJ2-5
v_gene: TRBV15
abundance: once
d_gene: .
CDR3aa: CATSREGLAGRKTQYF
CDR3nt: TGTGCCACCAGCAGAGAAGGGCTAGCCGGGAGAAAGACCCAGTACTTC

j_gene: TRBJ2-1
v_gene: TRBV28
abundance: .
d_gene: .
CDR3aa: CASSRTPRTNNEQFF
CDR3nt: TGTGCCAGCAGTCGGACTCCCCGCACGAACAATGAGCAGTTCTTC

j_gene: TRBJ1-5
v_gene: TRBV19
abundance: .
d_gene: .
CDR3aa: CASSHREADQPQHF
CDR3nt: TGTGCCAGTAGTCACCGGGAAGCCGACCAGCCCCAGCATTTT

j_gene: TRBJ2-1
v_gene: TRBV6-4
abundance: .
d_gene: .
CDR3aa: CASGGGLGFEQFF
CDR3nt: TGTGCCAGCGGTGGGGGGCTAGGTTTTGAGCAGTTCTTC

j_gene: TRBJ2-3
v_gene: TRBV30
abundance: .
d_gene: .
CDR3aa: CAWSQGGGGTDTQYF
CDR3nt: TGTGCCTGGAGTCAGGGAGGGGGCGGCACAGATACGCAGTATTTT

j_gene: TRBJ2-2
v_gene: TRBV11-2
abundance: .
d_gene: .
CDR3aa: CASMEGNTGELFF
CDR3nt: TGTGCCAGCATGGAAGGGAACACCGGGGAGCTGTTTTTT

j_gene: TRBJ2-3
v_gene: TRBV5-1
abundance: .
d_gene: .
CDR3aa: CASSKMGRDRDTQYF
CDR3nt: TGCGCCAGCAGCAAAATGGGGCGGGACCGGGATACGCAGTATTTT

j_gene: TRBJ1-4
v_gene: TRBV5-1
abundance: .
d_gene: .
CDR3aa: CASSPGSQGGNEKLFF
CDR3nt: TGCGCCAGCAGCCCCGGATCACAAGGGGGGAATGAAAAACTGTTTTTT

j_gene: TRBJ1-3
v_gene: TRBV27
abundance: .
d_gene: .
CDR3aa: CATRGRAGNTIYF
CDR3nt: TGTGCCACCCGAGGGAGGGCGGGAAACACCATATATTTT

j_gene: TRBJ2-1
v_gene: TRBV5-1
abundance: once
d_gene: .
CDR3aa: CASSLRDNEQFF
CDR3nt: TGCGCCAGCAGCCTCCGGGACAATGAGCAGTTCTTC

j_gene: TRBJ1-5
v_gene: TRBV5-5
abundance: once
d_gene: .
CDR3aa: CASSSDTLNQPQHF
CDR3nt: TGTGCCAGCAGCTCTGACACCCTCAATCAGCCCCAGCATTTT